A single sample gave rise to the 5 T cell receptor beta chains below, sequenced in a study of OX40 agonist ivuxolimab in advanced cancers. Only in-frame clones appear in the TCRdb table, and some are missing; sequencing was by immunoSEQ multiplex PCR. The table records 70,000 to 75,000 clones, almost 85% of them present only once. Sequenced material: CD4+ or CD8+ T cells sorted from blood, taken in a trial of the OX40 agonist ivuxolimab. The receptors originated from an adult with an advanced solid tumor such as melanoma, head and neck, liver or kidney cancer.

The rearrangement joins TRBV18 to TRBJ2-1; D might be TRBD2 (6 bases). The CDR3 runs to 14 residues. The V gene lost 3 bases and the J gene lost 7 bases, with 13 bases spanning the gap. Germline V CDR1 and CDR2: KGHSH, LQKENI. CDR3 protein: CASSPGGGQNEQFF. The CDR3 DNA reads TGTGCCAGCTCACCTGGGGGAGGCCAAAATGAGCAGTTCTTC.

This chain connects TRBV10-3 to TRBJ2-1; TRBD1 is a possible D gene (5 bases). This CDR3 has 16 residues. The germline V gene has CDR1 ENHRY and CDR2 SYGVKD. Between the trimmed V and J ends, which lost 3 bases and 5 bases, there was a span of 17 bases. The CDR3 protein is CAISEQAGKWDNEQFF. The CDR3 nucleotides are TGTGCCATCAGTGAACAGGCAGGAAAATGGGACAATGAGCAGTTCTTC.

The gene calls are TRBV19 and TRBJ1-5; perhaps TRBD1 as D (5 bases). This CDR3 has 14 amino acids. CDR1 is LNHDA and CDR2 is SQIVND in the germline V gene (reference sequence). The ends were cut back, 0 bases at V and 5 bases at J, with 8 bases in the middle. CDR3 sequence reads: CASSIEGVYQPQHF. The DNA for the CDR3 is TGTGCCAGTAGTATAGAAGGGGTGTATCAGCCCCAGCATTTT.

The chain combines TRBV5-1 with TRBJ2-3, with D perhaps TRBD1 or TRBD2 (6 bases each). CDR1 is SGHRS and CDR2 is YFSETQ in the germline V gene. V lost 0 bases to trimming and J lost 2 bases, with 10 bases between them. The CDR3 contains 15 residues. For the CDR3, the DNA is TGCGCCAGCAGCTTGGAAGGGGGACTCACAGATACGCAGTATTTT. Translated: CASSLEGGLTDTQYF.

This clone appeared a few times. The J gene is TRBJ1-1, the V gene TRBV9, with 9 bases lining up with TRBD1. CDR1 SGDLS and CDR2 YYNGEE come from the germline V gene. The CDR3 has 15 amino acids. J gave up 3 bases and V 3 bases, and 6 bases lay outside the gene matches. The CDR3 DNA reads TGTGCCAGCAGCGAACGGACAGGGGAGGACACTGAAGCTTTCTTT. It codes for CASSERTGEDTEAFF.